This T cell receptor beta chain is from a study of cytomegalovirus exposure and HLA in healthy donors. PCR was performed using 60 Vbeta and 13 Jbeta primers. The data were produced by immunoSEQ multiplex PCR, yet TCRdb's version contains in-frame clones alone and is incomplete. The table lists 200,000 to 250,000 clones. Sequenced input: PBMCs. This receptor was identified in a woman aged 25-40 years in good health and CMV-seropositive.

CDR3 sequence reads: CASSPTGTDFSSYNEQFF. The DNA of the CDR3 is TGTGCCAGCAGCCCGACAGGGACAGATTTTAGCTCCTACAATGAGCAGTTCTTC. This chain joins TRBV28 and TRBJ2-1; 7 bases agree with TRBD1. CDR3 length: 18 amino acids. Germline V lookup: CDR1 MDHEN, CDR2 SYDVKM. V trimming: 6 bases; J trimming: 0 bases; junction bases outside the gene matches: 14.